This TCR beta chain was documented in a study of blood T cell repertoires in COVID-19. Looking at the study overall: Samples representing acute and convalescent COVID-19 were sourced from the United States, Italy and Spain. T cells, B-cell-depleted T cells, or PBMCs provided the cDNA or gDNA that served as material.

The V and J ends lost 11 bases and 8 bases respectively, with 18 bases between them. The germline CDR1 and CDR2 sequences are MDHEN and SYDVKM. The length of the CDR3 is 12 residues. The table came from immunoSEQ multiplex PCR; TCRdb's copy has only in-frame clones and leaves some out. The table has around 170,000 clones, around 89% seen once. The sample consisted of peripheral blood. The sequence was obtained from a man aged 18 to 30 who had recovered from COVID-19. V gene TRBV28 combines with J gene TRBJ1-2; D gene unclear. The CDR3 sequence: CAAALTSEGYTF. The CDR3 DNA reads TGTGCCGCCGCGCTAACGAGCGAGGGCTACACCTTC.